This TCR beta chain was found in a study of Ad26.COV2.S vaccination and SARS-CoV-2 variants. Study-level findings and limits: Vaccine and placebo recipients had comparable breadth of non-spike TCRs.

The table lists this clone with a count of one. Antigen: not known. Described treatment: 15 to 20 received Ad26.COV2.S at low or high dose, single or two shots; several received placebo; per-sample allocation not given. Sampling was done on day 63 after the first vaccine or placebo injection. Vaccination used an Ad26 vector expressing Wuhan-strain SARS-CoV-2 spike. The CDR3 extends over 14 amino acids. Germline V gene sequence: CDR1 KGHSH, CDR2 LQKENI. With 4 bases removed from V and 0 bases from J, the gap between germline ends came to 7 bases. Measured with immunoSEQ multiplex PCR; TCRdb has only the in-frame clones, and not every one. The data show some 340,000 clones, with approximately 86% seen just once and 1.5% to 2.5% held by the top ten.

The chain joins TRBV18 to TRBJ1-3; no reliable D call. The sample here was peripheral blood, taken in a trial of Ad26.COV2.S vaccine versus placebo. The receptor was derived from a person between 18 and 59 years old who received the Ad26.COV2.S COVID-19 vaccine or a placebo. The CDR3 reads CASSQASSGNTIYF. For the CDR3, the DNA is TGTGCCAGCTCACAAGCTTCCTCTGGAAACACCATATATTTT.